Sequencing of this T cell receptor beta chain was carried out in a study of metastatic and nonmetastatic thyroid tumors. Study at large: Across peripheral blood and tumor or nodule tissue samples taken from malignant and benign thyroid patients, the repertoires were compared with one another.

Each patient came to thyroid surgery without any prior treatment (of any kind). Per the original data handling: Differences in CDR3 between clinicopathological groups were drawn on to build a classifier intended to discriminate distant-metastatic papillary thyroid cancer patients. Using MiXCR, TCRdb re-called clones from the PCR reads. TCRdb, rather than the study authors, made the V and J calls. The sample has 31,000 or so clones, just under 30% seen once. This CDR3 contains 17 residues. The germline gives CDR1 MRHNA, CDR2 SNTAGT. Notes on this clone: The junction departs from the called germline gene at one end, perhaps through a read error.

The specimen sequenced was blood. The TCR sequence derives from a female donor with papillary thyroid cancer or a benign thyroid nodule (not recorded which). Some clones in this sample may be carry-over from other donors' samples. The chain uses TRBV6-4 and TRBJ2-1; TRBD2 agrees at 13 bases. CDR3 coding DNA: TGTGCCAGCAGTTGGACTAGCGGGGGTAGTGGGAACAATGAGCAGTCCTTC. Translation gives CASSWTSGGSGNNEQSF.